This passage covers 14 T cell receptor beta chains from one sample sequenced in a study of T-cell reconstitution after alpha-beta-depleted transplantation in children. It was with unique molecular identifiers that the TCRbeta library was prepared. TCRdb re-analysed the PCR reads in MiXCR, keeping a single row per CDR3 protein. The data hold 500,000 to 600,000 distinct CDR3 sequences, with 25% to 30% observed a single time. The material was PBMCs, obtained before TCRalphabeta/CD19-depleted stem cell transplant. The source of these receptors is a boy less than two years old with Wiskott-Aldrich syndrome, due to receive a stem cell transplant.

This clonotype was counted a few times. Written as DNA, the CDR3 is TGCAGCATCAGGGGTCTCTACACAGATACGCAGTATTTT. Translated: CSIRGLYTDTQYF. The chain employs TRBV29-1 and TRBJ2-3; perhaps TRBD1 as D (6 bases). The germline V gene encodes CDR1 SQVTM and CDR2 ANQGSEA. Trimming shortened V by 8 bases and J by 2 bases, and 14 bases separated the two germline ends. The CDR3 contains 13 residues.

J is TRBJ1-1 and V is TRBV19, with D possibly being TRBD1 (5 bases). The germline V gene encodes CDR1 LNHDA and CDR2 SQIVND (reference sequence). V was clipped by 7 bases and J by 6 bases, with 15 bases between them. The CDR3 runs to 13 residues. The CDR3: CASTLTPRAEAFF. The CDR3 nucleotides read TGTGCCAGTACCCTGACCCCCAGGGCTGAAGCTTTCTTT.

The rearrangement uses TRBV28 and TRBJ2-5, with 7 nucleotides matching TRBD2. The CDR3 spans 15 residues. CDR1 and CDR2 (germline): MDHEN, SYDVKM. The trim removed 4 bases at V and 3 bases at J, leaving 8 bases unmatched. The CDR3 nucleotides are TGTGCCAGCAGTTCCAGGAGGGAGGGTAAAGAGACCCAGTACTTC. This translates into CASSSRREGKETQYF.

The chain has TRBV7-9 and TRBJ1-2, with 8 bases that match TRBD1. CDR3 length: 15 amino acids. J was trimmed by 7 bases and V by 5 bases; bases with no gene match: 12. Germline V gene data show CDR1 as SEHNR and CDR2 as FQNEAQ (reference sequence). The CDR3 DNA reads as TGTGCCAGCAGCGAAGTGACAGGGGAAGGGGGTGGCTACACCTTC. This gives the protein CASSEVTGEGGGYTF. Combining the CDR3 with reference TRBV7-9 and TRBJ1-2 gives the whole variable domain DTGVSQNPRHKITKRGQNVTFRCDPISEHNRLYWYRQTLGQGPEFLTYFQNEAQLEKSRLLSDRFSAERPKGSFSTLEIQRTEQGDSAMYLCASSEVTGEGGGYTFGSGTRLTVV.

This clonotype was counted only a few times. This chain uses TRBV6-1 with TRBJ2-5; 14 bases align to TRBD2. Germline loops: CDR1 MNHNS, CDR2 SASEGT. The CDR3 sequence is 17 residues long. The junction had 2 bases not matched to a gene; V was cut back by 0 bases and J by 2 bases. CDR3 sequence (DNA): TGTGCCAGCAGTGAAGCCCGACTAGCGGGAGGGCAAGAGACCCAGTACTTC. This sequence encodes CASSEARLAGGQETQYF.

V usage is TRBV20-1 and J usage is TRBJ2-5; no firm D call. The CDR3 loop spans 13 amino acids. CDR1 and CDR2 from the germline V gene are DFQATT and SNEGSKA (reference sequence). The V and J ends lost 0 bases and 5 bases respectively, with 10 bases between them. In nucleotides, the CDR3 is TGCAGTGCTAGAGAGATTTTCGGGGAGACCCAGTACTTC. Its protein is CSAREIFGETQYF.

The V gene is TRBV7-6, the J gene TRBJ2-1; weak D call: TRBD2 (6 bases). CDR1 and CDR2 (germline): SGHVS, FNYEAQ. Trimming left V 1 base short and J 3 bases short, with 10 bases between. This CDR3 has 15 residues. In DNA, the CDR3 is TGTGCCAGCAGCTTAGTCCTAGCGCACTACAATGAGCAGTTCTTC. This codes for CASSLVLAHYNEQFF. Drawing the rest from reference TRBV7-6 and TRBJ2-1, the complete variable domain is GAGVSQSPRYKVTKRGQDVALRCDPISGHVSLYWYRQALGQGPEFLTYFNYEAQQDKSGLPNDRFSAERPEGSISTLTIQRTEQRDSAMYRCASSLVLAHYNEQFFGPGTRLTVL.

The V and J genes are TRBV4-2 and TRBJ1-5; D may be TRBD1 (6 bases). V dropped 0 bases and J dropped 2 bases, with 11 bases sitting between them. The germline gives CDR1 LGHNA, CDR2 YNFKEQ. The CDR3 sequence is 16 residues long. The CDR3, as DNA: TGTGCCAGCAGCCAAGAACAGGGATTAGGCAATCAGCCCCAGCATTTT. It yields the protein CASSQEQGLGNQPQHF.

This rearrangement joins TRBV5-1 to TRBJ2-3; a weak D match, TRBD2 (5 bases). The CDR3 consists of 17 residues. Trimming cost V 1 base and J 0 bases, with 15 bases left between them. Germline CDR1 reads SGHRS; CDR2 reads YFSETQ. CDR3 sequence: CASSLLPGRTSTDTQYF. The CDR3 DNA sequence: TGCGCCAGCAGCTTGCTCCCAGGAAGGACTAGCACAGATACGCAGTATTTT.

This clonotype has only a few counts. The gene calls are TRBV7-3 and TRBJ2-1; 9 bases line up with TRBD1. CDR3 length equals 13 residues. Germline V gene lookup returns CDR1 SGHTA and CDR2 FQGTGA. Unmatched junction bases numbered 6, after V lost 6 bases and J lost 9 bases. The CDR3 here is CASRDRGAGEQFF. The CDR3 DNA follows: TGTGCCAGCAGGGACAGGGGTGCAGGTGAGCAGTTCTTC.

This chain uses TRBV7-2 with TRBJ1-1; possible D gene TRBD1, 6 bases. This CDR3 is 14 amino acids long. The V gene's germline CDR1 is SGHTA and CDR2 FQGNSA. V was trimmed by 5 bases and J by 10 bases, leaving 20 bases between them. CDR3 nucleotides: TGTGCCAGCAGCCCCACTAGGGGGGGGCATGGAGCTTTCTTT. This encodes CASSPTRGGHGAFF.

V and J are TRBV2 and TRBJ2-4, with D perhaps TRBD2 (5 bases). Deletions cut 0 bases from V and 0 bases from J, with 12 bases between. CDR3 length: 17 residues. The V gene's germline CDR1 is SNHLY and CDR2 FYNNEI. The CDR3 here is CASSEAPRGLAKNIQYF. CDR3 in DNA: TGTGCCAGCAGTGAAGCTCCGAGAGGACTAGCCAAAAACATTCAGTACTTC.

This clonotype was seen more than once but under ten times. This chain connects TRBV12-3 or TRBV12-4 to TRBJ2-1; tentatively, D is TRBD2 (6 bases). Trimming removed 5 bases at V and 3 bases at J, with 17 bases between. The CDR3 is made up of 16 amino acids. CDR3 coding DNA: TGTGCCAGCAGTCGGGGACTCGCCCAGGACTACAATGAGCAGTTCTTC. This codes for CASSRGLAQDYNEQFF.

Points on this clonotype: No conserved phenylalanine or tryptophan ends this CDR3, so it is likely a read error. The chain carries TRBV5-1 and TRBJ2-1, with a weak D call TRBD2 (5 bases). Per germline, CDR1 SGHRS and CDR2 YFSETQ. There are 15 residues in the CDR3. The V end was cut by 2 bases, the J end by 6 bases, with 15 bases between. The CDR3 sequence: CASSFGGPSGNEQFL. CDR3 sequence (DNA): TGCGCCAGCAGCTTTGGAGGACCGTCCGGCAATGAGCAGTTCCTC.